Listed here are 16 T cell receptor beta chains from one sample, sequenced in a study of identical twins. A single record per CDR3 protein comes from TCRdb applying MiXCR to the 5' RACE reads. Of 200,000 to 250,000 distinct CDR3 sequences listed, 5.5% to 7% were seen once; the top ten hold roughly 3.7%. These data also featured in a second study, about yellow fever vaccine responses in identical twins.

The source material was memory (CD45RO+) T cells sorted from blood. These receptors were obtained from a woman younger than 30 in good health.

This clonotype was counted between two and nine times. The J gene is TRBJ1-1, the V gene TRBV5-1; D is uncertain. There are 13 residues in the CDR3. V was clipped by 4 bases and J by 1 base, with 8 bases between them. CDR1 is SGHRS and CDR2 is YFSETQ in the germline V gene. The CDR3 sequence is CASSVPGNTEAFF. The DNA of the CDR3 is TGCGCCAGCAGCGTGCCGGGGAACACTGAAGCTTTCTTT.

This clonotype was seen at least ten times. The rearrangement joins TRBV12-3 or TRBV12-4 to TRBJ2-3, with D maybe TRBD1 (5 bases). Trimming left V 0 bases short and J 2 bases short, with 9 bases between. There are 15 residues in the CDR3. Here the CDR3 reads CASSLAGLTTDTQYF. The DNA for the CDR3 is TGTGCCAGCAGTTTAGCGGGGCTGACCACAGATACGCAGTATTTT.

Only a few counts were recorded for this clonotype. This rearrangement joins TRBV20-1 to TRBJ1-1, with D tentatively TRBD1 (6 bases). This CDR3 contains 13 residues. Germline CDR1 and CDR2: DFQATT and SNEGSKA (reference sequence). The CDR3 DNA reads TGCACCCTAAAGGGACACGTGGTGGCTGAAGCTTTCTTT. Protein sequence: CTLKGHVVAEAFF.

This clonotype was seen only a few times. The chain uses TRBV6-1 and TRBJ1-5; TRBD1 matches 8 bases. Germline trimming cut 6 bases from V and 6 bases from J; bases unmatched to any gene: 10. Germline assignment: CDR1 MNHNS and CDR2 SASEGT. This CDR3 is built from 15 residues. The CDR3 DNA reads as TGTGCCAGCAGAAACGGAGGACAGGGTAGTCAGCCCCAGCATTTT. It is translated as CASRNGGQGSQPQHF.

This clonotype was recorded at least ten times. DNA for the CDR3: TGCAGTGCTAGATGGGACTCCTACGAGCAGTACTTC. As protein: CSARWDSYEQYF. V and J are TRBV20-1 and TRBJ2-7; D uncertain. The germline V gene has CDR1 DFQATT and CDR2 SNEGSKA (reference sequence). Trimming stripped 2 bases from V and 0 bases from J, with 5 bases between. The CDR3 contains 12 residues.

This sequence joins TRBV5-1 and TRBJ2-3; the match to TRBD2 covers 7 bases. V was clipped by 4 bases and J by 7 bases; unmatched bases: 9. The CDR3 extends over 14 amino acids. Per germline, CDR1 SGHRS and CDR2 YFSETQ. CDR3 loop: CASSPSGGGYTQYF. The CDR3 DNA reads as TGCGCCAGCAGCCCTTCGGGCGGGGGTTATACGCAGTATTTT.

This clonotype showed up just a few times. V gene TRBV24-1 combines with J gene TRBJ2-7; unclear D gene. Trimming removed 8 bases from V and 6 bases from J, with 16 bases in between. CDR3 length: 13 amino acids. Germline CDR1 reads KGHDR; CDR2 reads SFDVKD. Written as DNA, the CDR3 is TGTGCCACCATGGCAGGCACAACGGGCGAGCAGTACTTC. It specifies CATMAGTTGEQYF.

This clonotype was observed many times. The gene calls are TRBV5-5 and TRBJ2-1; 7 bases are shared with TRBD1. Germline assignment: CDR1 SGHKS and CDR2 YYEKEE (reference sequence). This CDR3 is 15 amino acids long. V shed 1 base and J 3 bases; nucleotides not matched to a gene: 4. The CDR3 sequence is CASSLPRGNYNEQFF. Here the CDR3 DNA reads TGTGCCAGCAGCTTGCCCAGGGGGAACTACAATGAGCAGTTCTTC.

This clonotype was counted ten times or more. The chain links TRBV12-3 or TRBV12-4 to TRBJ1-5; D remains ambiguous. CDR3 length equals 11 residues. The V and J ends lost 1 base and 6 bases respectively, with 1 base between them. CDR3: CASSLGQPQHF. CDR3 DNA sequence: TGTGCCAGCAGTTTAGGTCAGCCCCAGCATTTT.

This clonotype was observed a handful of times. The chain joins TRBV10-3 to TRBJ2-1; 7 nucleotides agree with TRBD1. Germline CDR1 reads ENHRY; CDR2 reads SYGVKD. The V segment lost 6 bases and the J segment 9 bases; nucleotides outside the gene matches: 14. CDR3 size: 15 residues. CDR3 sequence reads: CAISGGGQSTGEQFF. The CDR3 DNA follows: TGTGCCATCAGCGGTGGGGGACAGTCTACAGGTGAGCAGTTCTTC.

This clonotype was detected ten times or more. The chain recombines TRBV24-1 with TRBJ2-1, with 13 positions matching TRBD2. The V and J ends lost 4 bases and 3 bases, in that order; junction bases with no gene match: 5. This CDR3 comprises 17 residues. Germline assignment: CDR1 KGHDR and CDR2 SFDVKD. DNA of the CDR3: TGTGCCACCAGTGAAGGACTAGCGGGAGATATCTACAATGAGCAGTTCTTC. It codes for CATSEGLAGDIYNEQFF.

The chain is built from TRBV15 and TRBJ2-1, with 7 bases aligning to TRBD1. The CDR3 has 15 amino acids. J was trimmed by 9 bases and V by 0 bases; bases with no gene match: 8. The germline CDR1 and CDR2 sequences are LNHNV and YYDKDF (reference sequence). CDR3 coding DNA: TGTGCCACCAGCAGAGATGACAGGGCGTCAGGTGAGCAGTTCTTC. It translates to CATSRDDRASGEQFF.

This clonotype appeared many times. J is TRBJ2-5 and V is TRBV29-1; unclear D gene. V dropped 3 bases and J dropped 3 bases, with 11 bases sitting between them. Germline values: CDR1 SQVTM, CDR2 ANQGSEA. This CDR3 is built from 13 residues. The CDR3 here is CSVDGLAKETQYF. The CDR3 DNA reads TGCAGCGTTGATGGGTTAGCCAAAGAGACCCAGTACTTC.

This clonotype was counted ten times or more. CDR3 protein: CASSPGTGGTDTQYF. CDR3 DNA: TGTGCCAGCAGCCCAGGGACAGGGGGCACAGATACGCAGTATTTT. The V call is TRBV5-6, the J call TRBJ2-3, with 10 bases fitting TRBD1. The germline gives CDR1 SGHDT, CDR2 YYEEEE. The V and J ends lost 4 bases and 1 base, in that order; junction bases with no gene match: 3. The CDR3 extends over 15 amino acids.

CDR3 coding DNA: TGTGCCAGCAAACGTTACTGGGACGACAATGAGCAGTTCTTC. Protein sequence: CASKRYWDDNEQFF. The chain joins TRBV11-2 to TRBJ2-1; D possibly uses TRBD1 or TRBD2 (5 bases each). V lost 7 bases to trimming and J lost 5 bases, with 15 bases between them. This CDR3 is built from 14 residues. Germline CDR1 and CDR2: SGHAT and FQNNGV.

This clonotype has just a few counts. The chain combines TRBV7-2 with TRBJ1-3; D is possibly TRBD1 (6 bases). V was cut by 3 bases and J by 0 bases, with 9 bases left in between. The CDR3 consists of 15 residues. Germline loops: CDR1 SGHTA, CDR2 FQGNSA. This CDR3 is CASSFRGPSGNTIYF. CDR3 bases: TGTGCCAGCAGCTTTCGGGGGCCCTCTGGAAACACCATATATTTT.